Presented here are 22 T cell receptor beta chains from one specimen sequenced in a study of T cells in Graves' hyperthyroidism and ophthalmopathy. Regions amplified from RNA transcripts were the TCR beta CDR3 regions. RT-PCR in the first round (using the HTBI primer set) targeted the TCR CDR3. TCRdb reprocessed the multiplex PCR reads via MiXCR and lists one record per CDR3 protein. Here the sample spans 300,000 to 400,000 distinct CDR3 sequences, around a sixth being singletons. Sequencing was performed on blood. Receptors originate from a man in his late teens or twenties with Graves' ophthalmopathy.

This clonotype occurred a few times. The chain couples TRBV27 to TRBJ2-1, with 12 bases aligning to TRBD2. The ends lost 3 bases at V and 6 bases at J; junction bases unmatched: 3. CDR1 is MNHEY, CDR2 SMNVEV, per germline (reference sequence). The CDR3 has 15 amino acids. In DNA, the CDR3 is TGTGCCAGCAGTTTTGCTAGCGGGGGGGTCAATGAGCAGTTCTTC. Its protein is CASSFASGGVNEQFF.

This clonotype was seen many times. The rearrangement joins TRBV11-3 to TRBJ1-5; tentatively, D is TRBD1 (6 bases). The CDR3 covers 19 residues. Trimming stripped 5 bases from V and 0 bases from J, with 23 bases between. CDR1 and CDR2 from the germline V gene are SGHNT and YENEEA. In DNA form, the CDR3 reads TGTGCCAGCAGCCTAGCGTCGGCGGGCAGGACAGCTAGCAATCAGCCCCAGCATTTT. Translating gives CASSLASAGRTASNQPQHF.

V gene TRBV5-8 combines with J gene TRBJ2-3, with D unresolved. This CDR3 comprises 15 residues. V lost 0 bases to trimming and J lost 2 bases, with 10 bases between them. In germline, CDR1 is SGHTS, CDR2 YDEGEE. CDR3 sequence (DNA): TGTGCCAGCAGCTTGGGTAGTGGAGACACAGATACGCAGTATTTT. Translated, it gives CASSLGSGDTDTQYF.

This clonotype occurred many times. J is TRBJ2-7 and V is TRBV4-1; D not resolved. The V and J ends lost 0 bases and 0 bases respectively, with 6 bases between them. The CDR3 extends over 14 amino acids. Germline assignment: CDR1 MGHRA and CDR2 YSYEKL. The CDR3 DNA sequence: TGCGCCAGCAGCCAAGACAGGAGCTCCTACGAGCAGTACTTC. Residues: CASSQDRSSYEQYF.

Note on this clonotype: A read error may produce the germline difference seen at one junction end. V gene TRBV20-1 combines with J gene TRBJ2-1; either TRBD1 or TRBD2 may fit D (5 bases each). From germline, CDR1 is DFQATT and CDR2 SNEGSKA (reference sequence). This CDR3 has 15 amino acids. The CDR3 nucleotides are TGCAGTGCTAGATGGGGGTATCGCTCCTACAATGAGCAGCTCTTC. Protein product: CSARWGYRSYNEQLF.

This clonotype turned up a few times. The chain couples TRBV7-9 to TRBJ1-5; 11 positions match TRBD1. After removal of 3 bases from V and 6 bases from J, the junction contained 10 bases not matched to a gene. Germline CDR1 is SEHNR and CDR2 is FQNEAQ (reference sequence). The CDR3 contains 17 residues. The CDR3 protein is CASSLAGTGGMGQPQHF. The DNA for the CDR3 is TGTGCCAGCAGCTTGGCCGGGACAGGGGGTATGGGTCAGCCCCAGCATTTT. Full variable domain (rest looked up from reference TRBV7-9 and TRBJ1-5): DTGVSQNPRHKITKRGQNVTFRCDPISEHNRLYWYRQTLGQGPEFLTYFQNEAQLEKSRLLSDRFSAERPKGSFSTLEIQRTEQGDSAMYLCASSLAGTGGMGQPQHFGDGTRLSIL.

This clonotype showed up just a few times. V gene TRBV28 combines with J gene TRBJ1-2; D perhaps matches TRBD1 (6 bases). Trimming took off 5 bases at V and 2 bases at J, with 9 bases between the two ends. CDR1 is MDHEN and CDR2 is SYDVKM in the germline V gene. The CDR3 is 13 amino acids. Written as DNA, the CDR3 is TGTGCCAGCAGTAATCAGGGGAACTATGGCTACACCTTC. Translated, it gives CASSNQGNYGYTF.

This clonotype was counted only a few times. The J gene is TRBJ1-5, the V gene TRBV27; possibly TRBD1 for D (5 bases). Deletions cut 3 bases from V and 7 bases from J, with 19 bases between. The CDR3 totals 16 residues. The germline V gene encodes CDR1 MNHEY and CDR2 SMNVEV (reference sequence). CDR3 bases: TGTGCCAGCAGTTTGACTGGGCAGGGAAGGATCCAGCCCCAGCATTTT. The encoded protein is CASSLTGQGRIQPQHF.

The chain joins TRBV20-1 to TRBJ1-4, with D hard to call. This CDR3 comprises 15 residues. The germline gives CDR1 DFQATT, CDR2 SNEGSKA (reference sequence). V dropped 1 base and J dropped 7 bases, with 16 bases sitting between them. Here the CDR3 DNA reads TGCAGTGCTAGAGGGCGGGCCACCGGTGTTGAAAAACTGTTTTTT. Translating gives CSARGRATGVEKLFF.

V usage is TRBV12-3 or TRBV12-4 and J usage is TRBJ2-7, with a tentative D call TRBD2 (6 bases). The length of the CDR3 is 14 residues. V dropped 3 bases and J dropped 6 bases, with 15 bases sitting between them. CDR3 nucleotides: TGTGCCAGCAGTTTTTCTAGTGGGAGGAGCGAGCAGTACTTC. Amino acids: CASSFSSGRSEQYF.

V gene TRBV29-1 combines with J gene TRBJ2-7; 11 bases fit TRBD2. Germline V gives CDR1 SQVTM, CDR2 ANQGSEA. There are 13 residues in the CDR3. V gave up 6 bases and J gave up 6 bases; unmatched junction bases: 7. CDR3 nucleotide sequence: TGCAGCGTCCAGACTAGCGGGGTACCCGAGCAGTACTTC. Its protein product is CSVQTSGVPEQYF.

This clonotype was seen many times. V usage is TRBV6-1 and J usage is TRBJ2-2; D not certain. Germline CDR1 MNHNS, CDR2 SASEGT. V lost 3 bases and J lost 3, with 8 bases in between. The CDR3 is 14 residues long. The CDR3: CASSDGHDTGELFF. The CDR3 coding sequence is TGTGCCAGCAGTGACGGGCACGACACCGGGGAGCTGTTTTTT.

This clonotype was seen at least ten times. The DNA of the CDR3 is TGTGCCAGCAGCCGTCAGACTAGCGGGGAGACCCAGTACTTC. Protein product: CASSRQTSGETQYF. The V call is TRBV7-9, the J call TRBJ2-5, with 10 bases aligning to TRBD2. CDR3 length: 14 amino acids. The germline gives CDR1 SEHNR, CDR2 FQNEAQ (reference sequence). V shed 5 bases and J 5 bases; nucleotides not matched to a gene: 5.

There are a few counts of this clonotype. The J gene is TRBJ1-1, the V gene TRBV6-4; D call uncertain. The V gene's germline CDR1 is MRHNA and CDR2 SNTAGT. V was clipped by 2 bases and J by 4 bases, with 26 bases between them. The CDR3 totals 19 residues. CDR3 bases: TGTGCCAGCAGTGACCCCCCGTCGGCGGTATCTATTCTAAGCACTGAAGCTTTCTTT. Translation: CASSDPPSAVSILSTEAFF.

The chain is built from TRBV20-1 and TRBJ2-5; no clear D gene. The V gene lost 3 bases and the J gene lost 7 bases, with 12 bases spanning the gap. Looked up from germline, CDR1 is DFQATT and CDR2 is SNEGSKA (reference sequence). The CDR3 is 12 residues long. CDR3: CSASIQPGTQYF. The CDR3 DNA follows: TGCAGTGCTAGTATCCAGCCTGGGACCCAGTACTTC.

This clonotype showed up many times. The gene calls are TRBV5-1 and TRBJ1-2; D unresolved. Germline assignment: CDR1 SGHRS and CDR2 YFSETQ. V gave up 1 base and J gave up 8 bases, with 12 bases separating them. CDR3 size: 13 residues. In DNA form, the CDR3 reads TGCGCCAGCAGCTTGCATCCGGCGGAGGGCTACACCTTC. Residues: CASSLHPAEGYTF. The whole variable domain, remainder taken from reference TRBV5-1 and TRBJ1-2, is KAGVTQTPRYLIKTRGQQVTLSCSPISGHRSVSWYQQTPGQGLQFLFEYFSETQRNKGNFPGRFSGRQFSNSRSEMNVSTLELGDSALYLCASSLHPAEGYTFGSGTRLTVV.

This clonotype was detected ten times or more. V is TRBV3-1 and J is TRBJ1-2; the D is unclear. The CDR3 has 14 amino acids. Trimming pared 4 bases from V and 4 bases from J, leaving 13 bases between. Germline lookup yields CDR1 LGHDT and CDR2 YNNKEL (reference sequence). This CDR3 is CASSPRSLGYGYTF. CDR3 DNA: TGTGCCAGCAGCCCCCGCAGTCTGGGCTATGGCTACACCTTC.

Many counts were recorded for this clonotype. The rearrangement joins TRBV20-1 to TRBJ2-7; 8 bases are shared with TRBD1. V trimming: 6 bases; J trimming: 5 bases; junction bases outside the gene matches: 12. Germline CDR1 and CDR2: DFQATT and SNEGSKA (reference sequence). The CDR3 contains 14 residues. CDR3 sequence: CSAKGQGEIDEQYF. CDR3 nucleotide sequence: TGCAGTGCCAAAGGACAGGGAGAAATAGACGAGCAGTACTTC.

This clonotype was picked up a small number of times. This chain connects TRBV14 to TRBJ1-2; 7 nucleotides line up with TRBD1. Germline values: CDR1 SGHDN, CDR2 FVKESK. The CDR3 totals 14 residues. The V and J ends lost 5 bases and 3 bases, in that order; junction bases with no gene match: 6. The CDR3: CASSYGTDYYGYTF. The CDR3 DNA follows: TGTGCCAGCAGCTACGGGACAGACTACTATGGCTACACCTTC.

The chain links TRBV4-1 to TRBJ2-7; tentatively, D is TRBD1 or TRBD2 (5 bases each). Germline values: CDR1 MGHRA, CDR2 YSYEKL. CDR3 length equals 13 residues. V was pared by 2 bases and J by 7 bases, with 12 bases between. The CDR3 bases are TGCGCCAGCAGCCAAACGGGACCGGGGGAGCAGTACTTC. Translating gives CASSQTGPGEQYF.

In this sample, this clonotype turned up a few times. V and J are TRBV13 and TRBJ2-1, with D perhaps TRBD1 or TRBD2 (5 bases each). Trimming shortened V by 6 bases and J by 0 bases, and 12 bases separated the two germline ends. The CDR3 consists of 15 residues. Germline-derived CDR1 and CDR2 are PRHDT and FYEKMQ (reference sequence). Here the CDR3 DNA reads TGTGCCAGCAGTTACGAGGGGAGCTCCTACAATGAGCAGTTCTTC. This translates into CASSYEGSSYNEQFF.

The chain recombines TRBV19 with TRBJ1-4, with D uncertain. Germline lookup yields CDR1 LNHDA and CDR2 SQIVND (reference sequence). The CDR3 runs to 15 residues. The V end was cut by 7 bases, the J end by 4 bases, with 16 bases between. The CDR3 is CASTSGGSFNEKLFF. CDR3 DNA: TGTGCCAGTACCTCGGGTGGCAGTTTTAATGAAAAACTGTTTTTT.